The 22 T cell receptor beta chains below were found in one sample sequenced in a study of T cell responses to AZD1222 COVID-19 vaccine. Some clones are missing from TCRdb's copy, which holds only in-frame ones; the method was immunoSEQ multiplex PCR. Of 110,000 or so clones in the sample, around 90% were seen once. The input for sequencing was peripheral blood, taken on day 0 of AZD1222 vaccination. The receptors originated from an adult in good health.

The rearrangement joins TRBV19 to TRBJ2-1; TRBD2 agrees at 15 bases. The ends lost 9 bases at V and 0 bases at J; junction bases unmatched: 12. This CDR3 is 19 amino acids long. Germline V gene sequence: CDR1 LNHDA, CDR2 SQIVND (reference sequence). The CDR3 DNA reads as TGTGCCAGCGACACGGGACTAGCGGGGGGCATACACTCCTACAATGAGCAGTTCTTC. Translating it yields CASDTGLAGGIHSYNEQFF.

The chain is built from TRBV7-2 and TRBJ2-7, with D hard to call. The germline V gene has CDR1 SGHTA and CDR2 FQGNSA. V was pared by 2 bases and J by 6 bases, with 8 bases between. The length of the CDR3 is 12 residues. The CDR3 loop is CASSLLGPEQYF. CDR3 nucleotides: TGTGCCAGCAGCTTACTTGGGCCCGAGCAGTACTTC.

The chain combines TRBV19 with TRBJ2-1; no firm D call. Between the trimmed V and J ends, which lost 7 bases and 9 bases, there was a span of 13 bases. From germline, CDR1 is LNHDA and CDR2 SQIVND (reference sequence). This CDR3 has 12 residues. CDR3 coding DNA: TGTGCCAGTAATGAGTGGGGTGGTGAGCAGTTCTTC. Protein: CASNEWGGEQFF.

CDR3 in DNA: TGTGCCAGTAGTGGGCGGGCGGGGTTCAACACTGAAGCTTTCTTT. It yields the protein CASSGRAGFNTEAFF. The genes are TRBV19 and TRBJ1-1, with D hard to call. The CDR3 spans 15 residues. The germline V gene has CDR1 LNHDA and CDR2 SQIVND (reference sequence). Trimming took 5 bases from V and 2 from J, leaving 15 bases between them.

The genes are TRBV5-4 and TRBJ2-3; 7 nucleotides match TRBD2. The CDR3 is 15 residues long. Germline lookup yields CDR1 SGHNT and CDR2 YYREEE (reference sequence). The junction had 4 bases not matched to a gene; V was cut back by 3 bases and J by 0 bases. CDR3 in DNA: TGTGCCAGCAGCTACGGGGGGACTAGCACAGATACGCAGTATTTT. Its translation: CASSYGGTSTDTQYF.

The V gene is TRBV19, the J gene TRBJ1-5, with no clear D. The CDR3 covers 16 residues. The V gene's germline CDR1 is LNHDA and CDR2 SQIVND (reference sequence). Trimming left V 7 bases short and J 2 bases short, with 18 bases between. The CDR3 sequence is CASIGVGNVGNQPQHF. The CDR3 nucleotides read TGTGCCAGTATTGGAGTAGGGAATGTTGGCAATCAGCCCCAGCATTTT.

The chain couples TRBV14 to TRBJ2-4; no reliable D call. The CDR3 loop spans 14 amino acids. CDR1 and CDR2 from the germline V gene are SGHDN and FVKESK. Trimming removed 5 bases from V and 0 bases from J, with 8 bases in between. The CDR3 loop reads CASSTFLAKNIQYF. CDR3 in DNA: TGTGCCAGCAGCACATTCCTAGCCAAAAACATTCAGTACTTC.

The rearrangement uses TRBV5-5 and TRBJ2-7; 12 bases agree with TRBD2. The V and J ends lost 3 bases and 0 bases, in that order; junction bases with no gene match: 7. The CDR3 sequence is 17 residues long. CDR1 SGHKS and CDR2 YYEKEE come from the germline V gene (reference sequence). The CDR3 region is CASSSRGTSGSSYEQYF. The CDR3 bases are TGTGCCAGCAGCTCCAGAGGGACTAGCGGGTCCTCCTACGAGCAGTACTTC. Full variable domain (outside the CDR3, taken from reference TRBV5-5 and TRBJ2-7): DAGVTQSPTHLIKTRGQQVTLRCSPISGHKSVSWYQQVLGQGPQFIFQYYEKEERGRGNFPDRFSARQFPNYSSELNVNALLLGDSALYLCASSSRGTSGSSYEQYFGPGTRLTVT.

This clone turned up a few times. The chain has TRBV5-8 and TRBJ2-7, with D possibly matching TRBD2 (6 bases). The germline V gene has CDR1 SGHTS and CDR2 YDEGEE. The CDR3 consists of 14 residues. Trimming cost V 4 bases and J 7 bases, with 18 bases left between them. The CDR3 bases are TGTGCCAGCAGCCACCCGATGGCGGGACGAGAGCAGTACTTC. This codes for CASSHPMAGREQYF.

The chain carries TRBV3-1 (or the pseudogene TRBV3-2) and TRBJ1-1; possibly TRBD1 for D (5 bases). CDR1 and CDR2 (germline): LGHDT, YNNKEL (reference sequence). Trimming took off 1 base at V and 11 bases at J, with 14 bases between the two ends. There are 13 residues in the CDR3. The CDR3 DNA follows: TGTGCCAGCAGCCAAGGGGGCACTGCGGAGGCTTTCTTT. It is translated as CASSQGGTAEAFF.

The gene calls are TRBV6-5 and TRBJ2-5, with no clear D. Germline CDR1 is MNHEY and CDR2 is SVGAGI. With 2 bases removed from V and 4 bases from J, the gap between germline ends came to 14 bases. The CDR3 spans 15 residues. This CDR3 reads CASSYRAGRRETQYF. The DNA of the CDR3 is TGTGCCAGCAGTTACCGGGCAGGTCGTCGAGAGACCCAGTACTTC.

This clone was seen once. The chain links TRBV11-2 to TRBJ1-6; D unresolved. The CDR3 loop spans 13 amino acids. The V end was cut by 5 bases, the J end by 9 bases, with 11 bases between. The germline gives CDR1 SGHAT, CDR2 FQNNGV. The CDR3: CASSVGRVSPLHF. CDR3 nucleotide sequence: TGTGCCAGCAGCGTCGGACGGGTTTCACCCCTCCACTTT.

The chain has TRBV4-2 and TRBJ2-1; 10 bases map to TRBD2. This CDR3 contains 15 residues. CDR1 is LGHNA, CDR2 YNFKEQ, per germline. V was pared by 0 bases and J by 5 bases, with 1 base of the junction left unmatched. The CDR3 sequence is CASSQEGLADNEQFF. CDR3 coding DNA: TGTGCCAGCAGCCAAGAAGGACTAGCGGACAATGAGCAGTTCTTC.

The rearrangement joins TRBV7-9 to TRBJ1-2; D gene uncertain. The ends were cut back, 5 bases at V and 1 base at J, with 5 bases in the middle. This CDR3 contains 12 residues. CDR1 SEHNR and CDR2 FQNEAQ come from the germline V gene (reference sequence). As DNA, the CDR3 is TGTGCCAGCAGCCCTAATAACTATGGCTACACCTTC. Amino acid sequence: CASSPNNYGYTF.

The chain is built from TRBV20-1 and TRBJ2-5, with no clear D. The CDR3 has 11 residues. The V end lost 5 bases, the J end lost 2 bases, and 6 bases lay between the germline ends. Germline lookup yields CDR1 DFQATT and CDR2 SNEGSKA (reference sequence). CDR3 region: CSAEAQETQYF. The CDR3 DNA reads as TGCAGTGCTGAAGCACAAGAGACCCAGTACTTC.

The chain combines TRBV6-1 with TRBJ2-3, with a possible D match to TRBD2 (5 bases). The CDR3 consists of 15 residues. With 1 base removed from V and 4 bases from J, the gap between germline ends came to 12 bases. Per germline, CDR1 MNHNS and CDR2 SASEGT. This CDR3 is CASSEGERVADTQYF. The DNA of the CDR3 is TGTGCCAGCAGTGAAGGGGAGAGAGTGGCAGATACGCAGTATTTT.

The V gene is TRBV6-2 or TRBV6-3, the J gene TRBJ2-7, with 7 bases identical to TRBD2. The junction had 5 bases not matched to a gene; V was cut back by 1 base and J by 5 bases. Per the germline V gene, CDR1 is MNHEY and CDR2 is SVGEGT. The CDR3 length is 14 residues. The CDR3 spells CASSYLGRVNEQYF. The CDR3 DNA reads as TGTGCCAGCAGTTACTTGGGGAGGGTAAACGAGCAGTACTTC.

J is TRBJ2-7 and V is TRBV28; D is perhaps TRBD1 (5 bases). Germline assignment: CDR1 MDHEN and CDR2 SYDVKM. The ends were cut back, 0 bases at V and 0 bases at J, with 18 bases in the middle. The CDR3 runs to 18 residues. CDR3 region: CASSLWASTGSPSYEQYF. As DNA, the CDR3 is TGTGCCAGCAGTTTATGGGCCTCCACAGGCAGCCCCTCCTACGAGCAGTACTTC.

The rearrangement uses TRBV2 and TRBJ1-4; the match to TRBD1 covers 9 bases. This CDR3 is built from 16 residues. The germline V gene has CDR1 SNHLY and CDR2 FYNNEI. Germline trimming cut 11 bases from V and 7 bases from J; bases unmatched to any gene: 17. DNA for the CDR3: TGTGCCGGACGTCCCGGGACAGGGTTTCAGGGTGAAAAACTGTTTTTT. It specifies CAGRPGTGFQGEKLFF.

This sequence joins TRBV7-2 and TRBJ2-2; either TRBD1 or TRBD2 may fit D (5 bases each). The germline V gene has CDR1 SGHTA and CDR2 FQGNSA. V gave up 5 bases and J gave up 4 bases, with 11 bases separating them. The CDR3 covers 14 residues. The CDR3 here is CASSPQRGTGELFF. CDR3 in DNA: TGTGCCAGCAGCCCCCAGAGGGGCACCGGGGAGCTGTTTTTT.

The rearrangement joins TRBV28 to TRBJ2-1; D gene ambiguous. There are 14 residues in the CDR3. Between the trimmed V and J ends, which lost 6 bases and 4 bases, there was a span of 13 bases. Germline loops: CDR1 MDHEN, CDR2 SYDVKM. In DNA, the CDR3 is TGTGCCAGCAGCCCTGAATTGGAATACAATGAGCAGTTCTTC. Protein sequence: CASSPELEYNEQFF.

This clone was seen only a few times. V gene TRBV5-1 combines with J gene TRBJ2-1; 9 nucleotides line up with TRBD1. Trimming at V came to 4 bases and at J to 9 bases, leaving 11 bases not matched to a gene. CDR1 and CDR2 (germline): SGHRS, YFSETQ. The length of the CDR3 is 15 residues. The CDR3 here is CASSLGTGSSSEQFF. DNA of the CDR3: TGCGCCAGCAGCCTCGGGACAGGGAGTTCATCTGAGCAGTTCTTC.